One and the same sample provided the 26 T cell receptor beta chains below, sequenced in a study of T-cell memory formation after mild COVID-19. Each CDR3 protein gets one entry after TCRdb re-called the 5' RACE reads with MiXCR. The data show roughly 190,000 distinct CDR3 sequences, with roughly 27% seen just once and about an eighth held by the top ten. What was sequenced was PBMCs or a T cell subset sorted from them (not recorded which). The receptors stem from an adult woman who had mild COVID-19 (a few samples of this study predate the infection). Cell type and time point are not known.

V and J are TRBV7-3 and TRBJ2-1; 7 nucleotides line up with TRBD2. This CDR3 spans 15 amino acids. With 5 bases clipped from V and 0 bases from J, the junction kept 4 bases outside the gene matches. Germline CDR1 and CDR2: SGHTA and FQGTGA. The CDR3 protein is CASSTSAGSYNEQFF. DNA of the CDR3: TGTGCCAGCAGCACTAGCGCCGGCTCCTACAATGAGCAGTTCTTC.

This clonotype was counted at least ten times. The chain joins TRBV12-3 or TRBV12-4 to TRBJ2-2, with no clear D. With 3 bases removed from V and 7 bases from J, the gap between germline ends came to 3 bases. The CDR3 totals 11 residues. The CDR3 DNA follows: TGTGCCAGCAGTTTTGGCGGGGAGCTGTTTTTT. As protein: CASSFGGELFF.

The genes are TRBV7-2 and TRBJ2-3; the match to TRBD1 covers 7 bases. The CDR3 consists of 12 residues. Germline V gives CDR1 SGHTA, CDR2 FQGNSA. V shed 5 bases and J 13 bases; nucleotides not matched to a gene: 9. The CDR3 protein is CASSLTGLQEYF. The CDR3 DNA follows: TGTGCCAGCAGCCTGACAGGGTTACAGGAGTATTTT.

The CDR3 spells CASSEFPSAASGELFF. The CDR3 DNA sequence: TGTGCCAGCAGTGAATTCCCTAGCGCCGCTTCGGGGGAGCTGTTTTTT. The chain employs TRBV6-1 and TRBJ2-2; maybe TRBD2 (6 bases). Trimming took 2 bases from V and 8 from J, leaving 18 bases between them. CDR1 is MNHNS and CDR2 is SASEGT in the germline V gene. The CDR3 contains 16 residues.

The CDR3 region is CAWRALNLNTGELFF. The CDR3 DNA sequence: TGTGCCTGGAGAGCACTGAACTTGAACACCGGGGAGCTGTTTTTT. The chain employs TRBV30 and TRBJ2-2; D gene ambiguous. The CDR3 loop spans 15 amino acids. V was cut by 3 bases and J by 1 base, with 12 bases left in between. CDR1 and CDR2 (germline): GTSNPN, SVGIG (reference sequence). Full variable domain (missing parts from reference TRBV30 and TRBJ2-2): SQTIHQWPATLVQPVGSPLSLECTVEGTSNPNLYWYRQAAGRGLQLLFYSVGIGQISSEVPQNLSASRPQDRQFILSSKKLLLSDSGFYLCAWRALNLNTGELFFGEGSRLTVL.

Only a few counts were recorded for this clonotype. V is TRBV11-2 and J is TRBJ2-1; TRBD2 might be the D (6 bases). Germline values: CDR1 SGHAT, CDR2 FQNNGV. This CDR3 contains 16 residues. Trimming took 4 bases from V and 10 from J, leaving 23 bases between them. DNA of the CDR3: TGTGCCAGCAGCTCAAATGAAGGGGCTAGCCGGGGGGAGCAGTTCTTC. As protein: CASSSNEGASRGEQFF. The whole variable domain, remainder taken from reference TRBV11-2 and TRBJ2-1, is EAGVAQSPRYKIIEKRQSVAFWCNPISGHATLYWYQQILGQGPKLLIQFQNNGVVDDSQLPKDRFSAERLKGVDSTLKIQPAKLEDSAVYLCASSSNEGASRGEQFFGPGTRLTVL.

The sample holds many counts of this clonotype. The chain carries TRBV9 and TRBJ2-3; perhaps TRBD2 as D (6 bases). Germline CDR1 is SGDLS and CDR2 is YYNGEE. This CDR3 is built from 15 residues. Trimming left V 2 bases short and J 1 base short, with 11 bases between. The CDR3 protein is CASSVGTVGTDTQYF. For the CDR3, the DNA is TGTGCCAGCAGCGTCGGGACTGTCGGCACAGATACGCAGTATTTT.

The chain carries TRBV5-1 and TRBJ2-7, with 9 bases lining up with TRBD1. The CDR3 has 15 residues. V was clipped by 4 bases and J by 2 bases; unmatched bases: 7. Germline V lookup: CDR1 SGHRS, CDR2 YFSETQ. CDR3 nucleotides: TGCGCCAGCAGCCCTGGGACAGGGCCCCCCTACGAGCAGTACTTC. Translation gives CASSPGTGPPYEQYF.

This chain connects TRBV15 to TRBJ2-7; D is possibly TRBD1 or TRBD2 (6 bases each). V gave up 7 bases and J gave up 3 bases, with 13 bases separating them. Germline V gene sequence: CDR1 LNHNV, CDR2 YYDKDF (reference sequence). CDR3 length: 13 residues. This CDR3 is CATMEGGSYEQYF. The CDR3, as DNA: TGTGCCACCATGGAAGGGGGGAGCTACGAGCAGTACTTC.

V usage is TRBV24-1 and J usage is TRBJ2-1; D might be TRBD1 (5 bases). The CDR3 contains 14 residues. Germline V gene lookup returns CDR1 KGHDR and CDR2 SFDVKD. Trimming stripped 5 bases from V and 8 bases from J, with 15 bases between. The CDR3 DNA reads as TGTGCCACCAGTGTCAAGGGGAATATCTATGAGCAGTTCTTC. Protein: CATSVKGNIYEQFF.

This clonotype has more than one count but fewer than ten. CDR3 sequence (DNA): TGCAGTGCTAGTGGGAGGGGGCTCAGGGTCAATCAGCCCCAGCATTTT. It is translated as CSASGRGLRVNQPQHF. The V call is TRBV20-1, the J call TRBJ1-5; TRBD1 matches at 7 bases. Germline assignment: CDR1 DFQATT and CDR2 SNEGSKA (reference sequence). Unmatched junction bases numbered 11, after V lost 3 bases and J lost 3 bases. The CDR3 has 16 amino acids.

The V call is TRBV20-1, the J call TRBJ1-6, with 9 bases lining up with TRBD1. The V and J ends lost 5 bases and 9 bases, in that order; junction bases with no gene match: 5. The CDR3 runs 13 residues. CDR1 is DFQATT and CDR2 is SNEGSKA in the germline V gene (reference sequence). CDR3 nucleotide sequence: TGCAGTGCTGCACAGGGGGCTAGTTCACCCCTCCACTTT. It codes for CSAAQGASSPLHF.

This chain joins TRBV7-2 and TRBJ2-6; tentatively, D is TRBD2 (6 bases). This CDR3 contains 15 residues. Germline V gene lookup returns CDR1 SGHTA and CDR2 FQGNSA. Trimming removed 5 bases at V and 2 bases at J, with 10 bases between. The CDR3 loop is CASSHGGTGANVLTF. The CDR3 DNA is TGTGCCAGCAGCCACGGGGGTACTGGGGCCAACGTCCTGACTTTC.

The chain links TRBV5-1 to TRBJ2-7, with 8 nucleotides matching TRBD1. V lost 3 bases, J lost 2 bases, and 4 bases stayed unmatched. CDR3 size: 14 residues. Germline V lookup: CDR1 SGHRS, CDR2 YFSETQ. The CDR3 is CASSYGQGPYEQYF. The CDR3 DNA sequence: TGCGCCAGCAGCTACGGACAGGGTCCCTACGAGCAGTACTTC.

The chain carries TRBV12-3 or TRBV12-4 and TRBJ2-3; TRBD2 matches 12 bases. The CDR3 extends over 16 amino acids. After removal of 7 bases from V and 3 bases from J, the junction contained 8 bases not matched to a gene. CDR3 in amino acids: CASTPLAGGRTDTQYF. The CDR3 nucleotides read TGTGCCAGCACCCCGCTAGCGGGAGGGAGGACAGATACGCAGTATTTT.

The genes are TRBV15 and TRBJ1-6; possibly TRBD1 for D (6 bases). Between the trimmed V and J ends, which lost 0 bases and 7 bases, there was a span of 10 bases. Germline V CDR1 and CDR2: LNHNV, YYDKDF (reference sequence). The CDR3 covers 15 residues. The DNA of the CDR3 is TGTGCCACCAGCAGAGATCCGGACAGAAATTCACCCCTCCACTTT. This gives the protein CATSRDPDRNSPLHF. Combining the CDR3 with reference TRBV15 and TRBJ1-6 gives the whole variable domain DAMVIQNPRYQVTQFGKPVTLSCSQTLNHNVMYWYQQKSSQAPKLLFHYYDKDFNNEADTPDNFQSRRPNTSFCFLDIRSPGLGDTAMYLCATSRDPDRNSPLHFGNGTRLTVT.

This clonotype was seen a handful of times. The gene calls are TRBV7-3 and TRBJ2-5; 12 nucleotides line up with TRBD2. Germline assignment: CDR1 SGHTA and CDR2 FQGTGA. The CDR3 is 13 amino acids. The V and J ends lost 3 bases and 7 bases, in that order; junction bases with no gene match: 0. This chain's CDR3 is CASSLTSGGTQYF. The CDR3 DNA reads TGTGCCAGCAGCTTGACTAGCGGGGGGACCCAGTACTTC.

This chain links TRBV5-1 with TRBJ2-4; TRBD2 is a possible D gene (6 bases). This CDR3 is 13 amino acids long. The ends were cut back, 4 bases at V and 7 bases at J, with 12 bases in the middle. Germline-derived CDR1 and CDR2 are SGHRS and YFSETQ. CDR3 sequence: CASSQEGLNIQYF. CDR3 DNA: TGCGCCAGCAGCCAGGAGGGCCTGAACATTCAGTACTTC.

This clonotype was picked up a small number of times. The rearrangement links TRBV7-9 to TRBJ1-2; TRBD1 matches at 10 bases. In germline, CDR1 is SEHNR, CDR2 FQNEAQ (reference sequence). The trim removed 4 bases at V and 7 bases at J, leaving 9 bases unmatched. The CDR3 loop spans 15 amino acids. CDR3 loop: CASSSTGTGVIGYTF. Written as DNA, the CDR3 is TGTGCCAGCAGCTCTACCGGGACAGGGGTGATTGGCTACACCTTC.

This clonotype showed up just a few times. The chain recombines TRBV3-1 with TRBJ1-6; D call uncertain. The CDR3 runs to 14 residues. V lost 1 base and J lost 7, with 8 bases in between. Looked up from germline, CDR1 is LGHDT and CDR2 is YNNKEL (reference sequence). CDR3 nucleotides: TGTGCCAGCAGCCAAGCGGCAGCAAATTCACCCCTCCACTTT. This gives the protein CASSQAAANSPLHF.

J is TRBJ2-2 and V is TRBV4-2; no reliable D call. The CDR3 is 14 residues long. V was clipped by 1 base and J by 2 bases, with 5 bases between them. The V gene's germline CDR1 is LGHNA and CDR2 YNFKEQ. The CDR3 here is CASSQVGNTGELFF. The CDR3 region has the DNA TGTGCCAGCAGCCAAGTGGGAAACACCGGGGAGCTGTTTTTT.

The rearrangement links TRBV7-9 to TRBJ2-2; 7 bases line up with TRBD1. Germline loops: CDR1 SEHNR, CDR2 FQNEAQ (reference sequence). The CDR3 has 16 residues. Trimming removed 4 bases from V and 2 bases from J; junction bases left unmatched: 7. CDR3: CASSSSGQLNTGELFF. The CDR3 DNA sequence: TGTGCCAGCAGCTCGTCGGGACAGCTAAACACCGGGGAGCTGTTTTTT.

This clonotype was detected a few times. The rearrangement uses TRBV5-4 and TRBJ2-3; TRBD2 matches at 8 bases. This CDR3 has 15 residues. J gave up 1 base and V 2 bases, and 3 bases lay outside the gene matches. From germline, CDR1 is SGHNT and CDR2 YYREEE (reference sequence). The CDR3 sequence is CASSLAGDRTDTQYF. The CDR3 DNA is TGTGCCAGCAGCTTAGCGGGGGATCGCACAGATACGCAGTATTTT. Using reference TRBV5-4 and TRBJ2-3 for the parts outside the CDR3, the full variable domain is ETGVTQSPTHLIKTRGQQVTLRCSSQSGHNTVSWYQQALGQGPQFIFQYYREEENGRGNFPPRFSGLQFPNYSSELNVNALELDDSALYLCASSLAGDRTDTQYFGPGTRLTVL.

The rearrangement joins TRBV4-1 to TRBJ2-7; D uncertain. The CDR3 sequence is 13 residues long. Between the trimmed V and J ends, which lost 0 bases and 2 bases, there was a span of 5 bases. CDR1 MGHRA and CDR2 YSYEKL come from the germline V gene. The CDR3, as DNA: TGCGCCAGCAGCCAAGAATTAACCTACGAGCAGTACTTC. Encoded protein: CASSQELTYEQYF.

This chain uses TRBV7-6 with TRBJ2-1; D not certain. Germline V gene sequence: CDR1 SGHVS, CDR2 FNYEAQ. The germline V and J ends were trimmed by 2 bases and 0 bases, with 11 bases remaining between them. The CDR3 extends over 16 amino acids. This CDR3 reads CASSLRMGSSYNEQFF. CDR3 in DNA: TGTGCCAGCAGCTTACGGATGGGAAGCTCCTACAATGAGCAGTTCTTC.

This clonotype was seen a handful of times. The chain couples TRBV10-3 to TRBJ2-1; 10 bases agree with TRBD2. Trimming took 6 bases from V and 10 from J; bases not matched to a gene: 0. CDR1 and CDR2 from the germline V gene are ENHRY and SYGVKD. The CDR3 extends over 11 amino acids. DNA of the CDR3: TGTGCCATCAGACTAGCGGGAGAGCAGTTCTTC. Protein product: CAIRLAGEQFF.